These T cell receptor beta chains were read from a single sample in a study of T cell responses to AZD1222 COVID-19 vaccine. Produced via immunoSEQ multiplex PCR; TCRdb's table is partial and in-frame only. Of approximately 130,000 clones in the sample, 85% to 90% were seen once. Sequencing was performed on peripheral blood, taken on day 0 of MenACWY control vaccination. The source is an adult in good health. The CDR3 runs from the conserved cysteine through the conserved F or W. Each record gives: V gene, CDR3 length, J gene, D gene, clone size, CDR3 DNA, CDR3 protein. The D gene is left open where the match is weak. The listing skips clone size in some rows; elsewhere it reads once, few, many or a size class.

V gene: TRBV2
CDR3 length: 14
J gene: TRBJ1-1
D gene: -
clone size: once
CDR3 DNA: TGTGCCAGCAGTGGAGGTTCATGGCTCACTGAAGCTTTCTTT
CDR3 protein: CASSGGSWLTEAFF

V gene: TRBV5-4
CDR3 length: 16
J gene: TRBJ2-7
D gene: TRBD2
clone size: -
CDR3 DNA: TGTGCCAGCAGCTTGGCGGTGGGGCTAGCGGTGGTCGAGCAGTACTTC
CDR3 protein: CASSLAVGLAVVEQYF

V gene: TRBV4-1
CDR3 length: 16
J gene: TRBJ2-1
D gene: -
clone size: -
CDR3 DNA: TGCGCCAGCAGCCAAGATTTGCAGGGGGGATACAATGAGCAGTTCTTC
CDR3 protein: CASSQDLQGGYNEQFF

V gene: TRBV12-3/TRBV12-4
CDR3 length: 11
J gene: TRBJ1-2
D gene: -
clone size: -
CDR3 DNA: TGTGCCAGCATTGTACAGGGCAGCTACACCTTC
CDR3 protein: CASIVQGSYTF

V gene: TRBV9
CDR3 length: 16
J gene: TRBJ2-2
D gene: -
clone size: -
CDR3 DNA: TGTGCCAGCAGCCCAGGAGGCTCCGGATACACCGGGGAGCTGTTTTTT
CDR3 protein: CASSPGGSGYTGELFF

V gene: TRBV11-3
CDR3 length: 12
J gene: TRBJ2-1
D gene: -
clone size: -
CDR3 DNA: TGTGCCAGCAGCCTGGACCGCCGCCAGCAGTTCTTC
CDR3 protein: CASSLDRRQQFF

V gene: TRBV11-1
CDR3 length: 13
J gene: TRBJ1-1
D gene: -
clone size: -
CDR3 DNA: TGTGCCAGCAGCTTCAATGTTTACACTGAAGCTTTCTTT
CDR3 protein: CASSFNVYTEAFF

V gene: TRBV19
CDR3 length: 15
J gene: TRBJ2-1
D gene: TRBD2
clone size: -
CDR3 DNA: TGTGCCAGTATAGGAGGGGACTACTTTTACAATGAGCAGTTCTTC
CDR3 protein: CASIGGDYFYNEQFF

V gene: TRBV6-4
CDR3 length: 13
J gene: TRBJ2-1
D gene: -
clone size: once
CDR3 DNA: TGTGCCAGCAGTGAACGGGCGGGGACGGAGCAGTTCTTC
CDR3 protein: CASSERAGTEQFF

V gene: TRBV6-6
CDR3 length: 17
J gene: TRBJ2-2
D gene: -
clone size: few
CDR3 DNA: TGTGCCAGCAGCCGAATAATGGGGGCAACGAACACCGGGGAGCTGTTTTTT
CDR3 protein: CASSRIMGATNTGELFF

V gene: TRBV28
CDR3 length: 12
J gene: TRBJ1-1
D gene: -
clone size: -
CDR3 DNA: TGTGCCAGCAGCCTACAGGGTCTGGAAGCTTTCTTT
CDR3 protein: CASSLQGLEAFF

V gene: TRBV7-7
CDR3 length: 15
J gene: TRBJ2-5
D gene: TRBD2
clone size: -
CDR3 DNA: TGTGCCAGCAGCTTAGGGAGCGGGAGAGGTGAGACCCAGTACTTC
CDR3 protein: CASSLGSGRGETQYF

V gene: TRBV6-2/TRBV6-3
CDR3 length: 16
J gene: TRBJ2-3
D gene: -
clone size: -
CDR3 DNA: TGTGCCAGCAGTGCCTCTGGGGACGGACCACCAGATACGCAGTATTTT
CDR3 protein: CASSASGDGPPDTQYF

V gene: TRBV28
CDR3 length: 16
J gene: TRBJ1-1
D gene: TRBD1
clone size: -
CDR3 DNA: TGTGCCAGCAGTTCTGGACAGGGAGGGTTTGGGACTGAAGCTTTCTTT
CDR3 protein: CASSSGQGGFGTEAFF

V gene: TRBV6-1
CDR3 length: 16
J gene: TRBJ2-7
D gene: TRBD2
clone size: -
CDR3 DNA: TGTGCCAGCAGTGAGTTGAGTGGCGGGAGTATCGATGAGCAGTACTTC
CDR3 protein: CASSELSGGSIDEQYF

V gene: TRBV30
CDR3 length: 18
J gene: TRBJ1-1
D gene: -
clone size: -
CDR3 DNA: TGTGCCTGGAGTGGCAACAGGCACAATCAAATATTGAACACTGAAGCTTTCTTT
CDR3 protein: CAWSGNRHNQILNTEAFF

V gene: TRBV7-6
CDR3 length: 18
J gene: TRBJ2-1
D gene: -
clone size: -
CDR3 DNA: TGTGCCAGCAGCTTAGCAACCCCCGGGACCATAAATGAAGATGAGCAGTTCTTC
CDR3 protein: CASSLATPGTINEDEQFF

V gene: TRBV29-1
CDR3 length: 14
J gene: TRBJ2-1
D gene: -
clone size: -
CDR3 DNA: TGCAGCGTGGTCCCTCCCCGGCGTGTCAATGAGCAGTTCTTC
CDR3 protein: CSVVPPRRVNEQFF

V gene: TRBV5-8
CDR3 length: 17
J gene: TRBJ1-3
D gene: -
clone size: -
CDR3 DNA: TGTGCCAGCAGCTTCGGGGGGGCAAGTTACTCTGGAAACACCATATATTTT
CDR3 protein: CASSFGGASYSGNTIYF

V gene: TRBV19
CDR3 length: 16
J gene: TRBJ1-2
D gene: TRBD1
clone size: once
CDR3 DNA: TGTGCCAGTAGTATGGGACAGAAATTAACAGGCTATGGCTACACCTTC
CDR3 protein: CASSMGQKLTGYGYTF

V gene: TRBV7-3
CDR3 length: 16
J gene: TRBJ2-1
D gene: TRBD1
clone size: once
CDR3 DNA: TGTGCCAGCAGCGGGCCGGGACAGGGAGCATACAATGAGCAGTTCTTC
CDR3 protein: CASSGPGQGAYNEQFF

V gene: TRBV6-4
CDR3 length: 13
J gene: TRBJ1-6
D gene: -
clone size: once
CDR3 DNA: TGTGCCAGCAGTGACTATATGGATTCACCCCTCCACTTT
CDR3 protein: CASSDYMDSPLHF

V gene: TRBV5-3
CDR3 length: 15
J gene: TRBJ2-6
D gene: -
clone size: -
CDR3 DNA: TGTGCCAGAAGCCGCAGGGTATCCGGGGCCAACGTCCTGACTTTC
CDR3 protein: CARSRRVSGANVLTF

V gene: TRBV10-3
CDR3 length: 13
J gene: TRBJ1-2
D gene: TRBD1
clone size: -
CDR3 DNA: TGTGCCATCAGCGACAGGGGTTTCTATGGCTACACCTTC
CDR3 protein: CAISDRGFYGYTF

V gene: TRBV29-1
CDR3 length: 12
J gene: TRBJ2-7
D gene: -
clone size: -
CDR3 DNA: TGCAGCGTTGACCAAAGCGCTGGCGAGCAGTACTTC
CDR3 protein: CSVDQSAGEQYF

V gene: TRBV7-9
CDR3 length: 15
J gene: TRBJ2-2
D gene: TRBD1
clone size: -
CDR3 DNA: TGTGCCAGCAAGCGACAGGGGCAGGACACCGGGGAGCTGTTTTTT
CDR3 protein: CASKRQGQDTGELFF

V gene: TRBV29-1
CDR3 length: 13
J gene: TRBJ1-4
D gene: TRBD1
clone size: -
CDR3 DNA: TGCAGCGTTGAAGAGGGGGACAGGATGGAACTGTTTTTT
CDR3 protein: CSVEEGDRMELFF

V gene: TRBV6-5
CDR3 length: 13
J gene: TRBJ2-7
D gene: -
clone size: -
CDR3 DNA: TGTGCCAGCAGTCGTACGAGCTCCTACGAGCAGTACTTC
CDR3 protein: CASSRTSSYEQYF

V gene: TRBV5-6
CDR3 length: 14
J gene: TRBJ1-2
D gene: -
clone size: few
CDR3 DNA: TGTGCCAGCAGCTTGAACGGGGGCGCTAATGGCTACACCTTC
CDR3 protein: CASSLNGGANGYTF

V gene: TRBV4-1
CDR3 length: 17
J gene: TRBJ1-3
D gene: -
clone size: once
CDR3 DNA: TGCGCCAGCAGCCAAGATGGAAAACAGGGCTCTGGAAACACCATATATTTT
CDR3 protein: CASSQDGKQGSGNTIYF

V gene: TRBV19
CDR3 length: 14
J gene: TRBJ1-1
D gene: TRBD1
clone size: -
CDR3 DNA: TGTGCCAGTAGCCTGCAGGGGGGGAACACTGAAGCTTTCTTT
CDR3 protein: CASSLQGGNTEAFF

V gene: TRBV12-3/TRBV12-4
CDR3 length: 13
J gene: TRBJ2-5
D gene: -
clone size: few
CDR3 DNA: TGTGCCAGCAGGTCGCAGAGTCTGGAGACCCAGTACTTC
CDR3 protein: CASRSQSLETQYF

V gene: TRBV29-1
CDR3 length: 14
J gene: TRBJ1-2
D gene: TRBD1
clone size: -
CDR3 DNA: TGCAGCGCGGGACAGGGGGCGGCTAACTATGGCTACACCTTC
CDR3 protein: CSAGQGAANYGYTF

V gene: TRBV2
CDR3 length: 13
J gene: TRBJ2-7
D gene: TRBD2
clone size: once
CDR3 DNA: TGTGCCAGCACAGCGGGATCGTTTCTCGAGCAGTACTTC
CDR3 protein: CASTAGSFLEQYF

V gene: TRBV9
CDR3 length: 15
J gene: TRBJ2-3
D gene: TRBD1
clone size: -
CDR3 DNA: TGTGCCAGCAGCCCTCAGACAGGGACCACGGCTACGCAGTATTTT
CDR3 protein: CASSPQTGTTATQYF

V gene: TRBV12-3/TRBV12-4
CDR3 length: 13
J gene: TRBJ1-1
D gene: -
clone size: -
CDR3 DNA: TGTGCCAGTATTTACGTGGGGAACACTGAAGCTTTCTTT
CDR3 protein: CASIYVGNTEAFF

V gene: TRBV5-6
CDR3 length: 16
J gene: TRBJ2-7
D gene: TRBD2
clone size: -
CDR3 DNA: TGTGCCAGCAGCCCCCGGATCACTAGCGGATACTACGAGCAGTACTTC
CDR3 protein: CASSPRITSGYYEQYF

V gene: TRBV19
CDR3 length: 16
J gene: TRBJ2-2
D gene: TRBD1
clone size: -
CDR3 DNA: TGTGCCAGTAGTCATGGGACAGACGCGAACACCGGGGAGCTGTTTTTT
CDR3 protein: CASSHGTDANTGELFF

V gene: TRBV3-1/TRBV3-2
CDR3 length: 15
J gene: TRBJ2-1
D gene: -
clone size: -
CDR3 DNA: TGTGCCAGCAGCTCAAAACTAGTAGTCCCCGATGAGCAGTTCTTC
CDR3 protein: CASSSKLVVPDEQFF

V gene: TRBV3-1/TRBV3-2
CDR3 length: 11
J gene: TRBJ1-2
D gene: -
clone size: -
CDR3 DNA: TGTGCCAGCAGCAAGGGGCAAGGCTACACCTTC
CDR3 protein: CASSKGQGYTF

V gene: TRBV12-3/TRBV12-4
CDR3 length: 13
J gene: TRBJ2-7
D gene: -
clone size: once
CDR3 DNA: TGTGCCAGCAGTTTCGGGCCAGGTGACGAGCAGTACTTC
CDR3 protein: CASSFGPGDEQYF

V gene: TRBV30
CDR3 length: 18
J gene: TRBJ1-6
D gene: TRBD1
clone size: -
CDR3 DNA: TGTGCCTGGAGTGGTCCCCTCCGCGGGACAGGGAGAAATTCACCCCTCCACTTT
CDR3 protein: CAWSGPLRGTGRNSPLHF

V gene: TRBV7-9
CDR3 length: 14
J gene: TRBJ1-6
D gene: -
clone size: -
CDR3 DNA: TGTGCCAGTTCCCGGAGCTCCTATAATTCACCCCTCCACTTT
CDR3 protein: CASSRSSYNSPLHF

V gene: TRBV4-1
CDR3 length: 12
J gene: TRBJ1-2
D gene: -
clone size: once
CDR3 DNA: TGCGCCAGCAGCCAAGTACGAGGTGGCTACACCTTC
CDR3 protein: CASSQVRGGYTF

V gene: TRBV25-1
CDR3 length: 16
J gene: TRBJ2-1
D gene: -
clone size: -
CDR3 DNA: TGTGCCAGCAGCCTCCCTGCGCAGGGTAGTAGTAATGAGCAGTTCTTC
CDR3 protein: CASSLPAQGSSNEQFF

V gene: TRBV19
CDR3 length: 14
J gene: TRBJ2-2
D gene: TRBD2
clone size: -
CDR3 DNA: TGTGCCGTTGGTAGCGGGACGAACACCGGGGAGCTGTTTTTT
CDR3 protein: CAVGSGTNTGELFF

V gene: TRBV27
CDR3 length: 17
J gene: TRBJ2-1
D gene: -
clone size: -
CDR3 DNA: TGTGCCAGCAGTTTCCTGGCTAGCGCTTACTCCTACAATGAGCAGTTCTTC
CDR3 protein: CASSFLASAYSYNEQFF